Below are 20 T cell receptor beta chains sequenced from a single sample in a study of T cell repertoires in aging, cancer and after chemotherapy. TCR beta rearrangements were amplified from peripheral blood genomic DNA. Rearranged V-D-J TRB sequences were amplified with a mixed TRB-A/B primer pool. Using its own MiXCR run on the multiplex PCR reads, TCRdb lists one record per CDR3 protein. Among thousands of distinct CDR3 sequences listed, under 35% were seen once. Material: blood. The receptors here all came from a human donor with a blood cancer.

By share, this clonotype ranks as medium-sized (0.01 to 0.1%). The chain uses TRBV29-1 and TRBJ1-2; D is ambiguous. The germline V gene encodes CDR1 SQVTM and CDR2 ANQGSEA. V lost 4 bases and J lost 2, with 5 bases in between. The CDR3 is 11 amino acids. CDR3 loop: CSVVVNYGYTF. The CDR3 nucleotides are TGCAGCGTTGTAGTAAACTATGGCTACACCTTC.

As to this clonotype: A much bigger clone sits one base away, suggesting this may be a read error. The CDR3 does not end in the conserved phenylalanine or tryptophan, so this is likely a read error. The chain carries TRBV15 and TRBJ1-5; D not certain. The CDR3 loop spans 15 amino acids. Looked up from germline, CDR1 is LNHNV and CDR2 is YYDKDF (reference sequence). Trimming left V 0 bases short and J 4 bases short, with 10 bases between. In DNA, the CDR3 is TGTGCCACCAGCAGAGAGGTCTCGGGGAATCAGCCCCAGCATTCT. Its protein is CATSREVSGNQPQHS.

Comments on this clonotype: A clone one base away is much larger, so this may be a read error. The gene calls are TRBV27 and TRBJ2-2; D not certain. V lost 2 bases, J lost 7 bases, and 11 bases lay in between. This CDR3 comprises 14 residues. Germline CDR1 is MNHEY and CDR2 is SMNVEV (reference sequence). The CDR3 loop reads CASSLTLRIGELFF. DNA for the CDR3: TGTGCCAGCAGTTTAACCCTCCGGATCGGGGAGCTGTTTTTT.

The rearrangement joins TRBV5-4 to TRBJ1-2, with a tentative D call TRBD1 (5 bases). Germline V gene data show CDR1 as SGHNT and CDR2 as YYREEE (reference sequence). Trimming left V 5 bases short and J 4 bases short, with 30 bases between. This CDR3 spans 19 amino acids. The CDR3 nucleotides are TGTGCCAGCAGTCGTACGGGCCAGGGCACAACTAGTTCCCTCTATGGCTACACCTTC. Protein: CASSRTGQGTTSSLYGYTF.

This chain connects TRBV6-5 to TRBJ2-5; no firm D call. This CDR3 region has 15 residues. CDR1 is MNHEY and CDR2 is SVGAGI in the germline V gene. The V gene lost 0 bases and the J gene lost 5 bases, with 13 bases spanning the gap. The DNA for the CDR3 is TGTGCCAGCAGTTACTCGATCTCCTCCCCGGAGACCCAGTACTTC. This gives the protein CASSYSISSPETQYF.

Only a few counts were recorded for this clonotype. The chain employs TRBV27 and TRBJ1-5, with a weak D call TRBD1 (6 bases). The CDR3 extends over 14 amino acids. CDR1 and CDR2 from the germline V gene are MNHEY and SMNVEV (reference sequence). The V and J ends lost 6 bases and 6 bases respectively, with 15 bases between them. CDR3 protein: CASRTGGSGQPQHF. CDR3 DNA: TGTGCCAGCAGAACGGGGGGCTCGGGTCAGCCCCAGCATTTT.

This clonotype qualifies as medium-sized. The chain is built from TRBV15 and TRBJ2-7; no firm D call. This CDR3 region has 12 residues. The V gene's germline CDR1 is LNHNV and CDR2 YYDKDF (reference sequence). The V and J ends lost 1 base and 6 bases respectively, with 7 bases between them. Written as DNA, the CDR3 is TGTGCCACCAGCAGAGCAGAGAGCGAGCAGTACTTC. It is translated as CATSRAESEQYF.

This clonotype was observed a few times. The CDR3 DNA reads as TGTGCCAGCAGTTCCGGACAGGTTTTCACTGAAGCTTTCTTT. This translates into CASSSGQVFTEAFF. The chain links TRBV27 to TRBJ1-1, with TRBD1 matching over 7 bases. Germline CDR1 MNHEY, CDR2 SMNVEV (reference sequence). V dropped 4 bases and J dropped 4; count of bases not matched to a gene: 6. The CDR3 runs to 14 residues.

CDR3 nucleotide sequence: TGTGCCAGCAGGAAGAGGGCCCAAGGTTCCTACAATGAGCAGTTCTTC. This translates into CASRKRAQGSYNEQFF. V gene TRBV11-3 combines with J gene TRBJ2-1; maybe TRBD2 (5 bases). CDR1 and CDR2 (germline): SGHNT, YENEEA. Between the trimmed V and J ends, which lost 6 bases and 1 base, there was a span of 16 bases. The CDR3 runs to 16 residues.

In this sample, this clonotype is medium-sized (0.01 to 0.1%). This chain uses TRBV19 with TRBJ2-3; D not resolved. Germline CDR1 and CDR2: LNHDA and SQIVND (reference sequence). The germline V and J ends were trimmed by 6 bases and 4 bases, with 14 bases remaining between them. The CDR3 length is 14 residues. CDR3 in DNA: TGTGCCAGTAGGTCCGGATTGAGTCCAGATACGCAGTATTTT. Amino acids: CASRSGLSPDTQYF.

This clonotype rates as medium-sized. The chain links TRBV30 to TRBJ1-2; D call uncertain. This CDR3 is 10 amino acids long. Trimming took off 4 bases at V and 6 bases at J, with 6 bases between the two ends. Germline assignment: CDR1 GTSNPN and CDR2 SVGIG (reference sequence). DNA for the CDR3: TGTGCCTGGATAGGTCATGGCTACACCTTC. It encodes CAWIGHGYTF. The entire variable domain, with the rest obtained from reference TRBV30 and TRBJ1-2, is as follows: SQTIHQWPATLVQPVGSPLSLECTVEGTSNPNLYWYRQAAGRGLQLLFYSVGIGQISSEVPQNLSASRPQDRQFILSSKKLLLSDSGFYLCAWIGHGYTFGSGTRLTVV.

The chain joins TRBV6-2 or TRBV6-3 to TRBJ2-3; D perhaps matches TRBD2 (5 bases). The CDR3 covers 14 residues. The germline CDR1 and CDR2 sequences are MNHEY and SVGEGT. The V and J ends lost 6 bases and 5 bases respectively, with 15 bases between them. The CDR3 spells CASSSRDGRDTQYF. The CDR3 DNA reads TGTGCCAGCAGCTCCCGGGATGGTAGAGATACGCAGTATTTT.

The chain uses TRBV19 and TRBJ2-3; D gene ambiguous. V gave up 9 bases and J gave up 5 bases, with 15 bases separating them. Per germline, CDR1 LNHDA and CDR2 SQIVND (reference sequence). CDR3 length: 13 amino acids. CDR3: CARSLPDRDTQYF. CDR3 nucleotides: TGTGCCAGAAGTCTTCCAGATCGAGATACGCAGTATTTT.

The chain combines TRBV5-1 with TRBJ2-7, with 13 bases matching TRBD2. This CDR3 region has 16 residues. V gave up 4 bases and J gave up 3 bases; unmatched junction bases: 7. The germline V gene encodes CDR1 SGHRS and CDR2 YFSETQ. The CDR3 DNA sequence: TGCGCCAGCAGCATCGGAGGGACTAGCGGGATCTACGAGCAGTACTTC. Protein sequence: CASSIGGTSGIYEQYF.

The gene calls are TRBV24-1 and TRBJ2-5; D gene uncertain. Trimming took off 2 bases at V and 9 bases at J, with 9 bases between the two ends. The CDR3 consists of 12 residues. CDR1 and CDR2 from the germline V gene are KGHDR and SFDVKD. CDR3 nucleotide sequence: TGTGCCACCAGTGATTCGCGTTCGGCCCAGTACTTC. This encodes CATSDSRSAQYF.

This clonotype is medium-sized in the sample. This chain uses TRBV6-5 with TRBJ2-6; D may match TRBD1 or TRBD2 (5 bases each). Germline-derived CDR1 and CDR2 are MNHEY and SVGAGI. V was shortened by 6 bases and J by 3 bases, with 18 bases between the two germline ends. This CDR3 contains 17 residues. The CDR3 sequence: CASSRVRGAGGANVLTF. For the CDR3, the DNA is TGTGCCAGCAGCAGGGTGAGGGGAGCAGGTGGGGCCAACGTCCTGACTTTC.

This clonotype was found a few times. The chain links TRBV6-2 or TRBV6-3 to TRBJ2-5, with TRBD1 identical over 7 bases. J lost 5 bases, V lost 5 bases, and 14 bases had no gene match. Germline V gene data show CDR1 as MNHEY and CDR2 as SVGEGT. The CDR3 totals 16 residues. In DNA, the CDR3 is TGTGCCAGCAGTGCCCGCTACAGGGGCAGTGGGGAGACCCAGTACTTC. It translates to CASSARYRGSGETQYF.

The chain joins TRBV4-2 to TRBJ2-7; D unresolved. Deletions cut 0 bases from V and 3 bases from J, with 6 bases between. The germline gives CDR1 LGHNA, CDR2 YNFKEQ. The CDR3 is made up of 13 amino acids. As DNA, the CDR3 is TGTGCCAGCAGCCAAGATACGAGCTACGAGCAGTACTTC. Its translation: CASSQDTSYEQYF.

As concerns this clonotype: This clone may be a read error of a much larger clone one base away. The rearrangement uses TRBV6-1 and TRBJ2-5; no clear D. The germline gives CDR1 MNHNS, CDR2 SASEGT. V was cut by 2 bases and J by 6 bases, with 4 bases left in between. This CDR3 is 11 amino acids long. The CDR3 nucleotides are TGTGCCAGCAGTGAAATTAAGACCCAGTACTTC. This translates into CASSEIKTQYF.

This chain links TRBV7-2 with TRBJ2-7; 12 nucleotides line up with TRBD2. CDR1 is SGHTA and CDR2 is FQGNSA in the germline V gene. This CDR3 has 16 amino acids. The V and J ends lost 5 bases and 5 bases, in that order; junction bases with no gene match: 10. The CDR3 here is CASSLGLAGGQDEQYF. CDR3 nucleotides: TGTGCCAGCAGCCTGGGGCTAGCGGGGGGGCAGGACGAGCAGTACTTC.